Listed here are 19 T cell receptor beta chains from one sample, sequenced in a study of blood T cell repertoires in COVID-19. The table came from immunoSEQ multiplex PCR; TCRdb's copy has only in-frame clones and leaves some out. The sample lists roughly 60,000 clones; approximately 84% were seen once. Sequences were obtained from peripheral blood. The receptor source for this set is a man aged 55 to 70 with acute or convalescent COVID-19.

This clone was detected once. The gene calls are TRBV18 and TRBJ1-3, with 7 bases matching TRBD1. Germline assignment: CDR1 KGHSH and CDR2 LQKENI. V shed 3 bases and J 0 bases; nucleotides not matched to a gene: 5. This CDR3 has 16 amino acids. The CDR3 DNA reads as TGTGCCAGCTCACCGGGACAGACTTTCTCTGGAAACACCATATATTTT. This sequence encodes CASSPGQTFSGNTIYF.

The chain combines TRBV5-1 with TRBJ1-2; 10 bases line up with TRBD1. After removal of 5 bases from V and 2 bases from J, the junction contained 3 bases not matched to a gene. The germline gives CDR1 SGHRS, CDR2 YFSETQ. CDR3 length equals 14 residues. DNA for the CDR3: TGCGCCAGCAGACCGGGACAGGGGAACTATGGCTACACCTTC. It is translated as CASRPGQGNYGYTF.

The CDR3 nucleotides are TGTGCCAGCAGCCGATTCGGAGGGAACACTGAAGCTTTCTTT. Protein sequence: CASSRFGGNTEAFF. The V and J genes are TRBV7-3 and TRBJ1-1, with D unresolved. CDR3 length: 14 amino acids. V lost 5 bases and J 1 base, leaving 11 bases between the germline ends. Germline CDR1 is SGHTA and CDR2 is FQGTGA.

V and J are TRBV28 and TRBJ2-3, with 8 bases fitting TRBD2. This CDR3 comprises 16 residues. Germline trimming cut 3 bases from V and 2 bases from J; bases unmatched to any gene: 7. Per the germline V gene, CDR1 is MDHEN and CDR2 is SYDVKM. In nucleotides, the CDR3 is TGTGCCAGCAGTTTGTTGGGCGGGGGGATCACAGATACGCAGTATTTT. Encoded protein: CASSLLGGGITDTQYF.

The V gene is TRBV6-5, the J gene TRBJ2-1; D gene uncertain. The germline CDR1 and CDR2 sequences are MNHEY and SVGAGI. V lost 5 bases and J 7 bases, leaving 9 bases between the germline ends. This CDR3 contains 12 residues. The CDR3 DNA sequence: TGTGCCAGCAGTAGCACCTGGAATGAGCAGTTCTTC. Amino acids: CASSSTWNEQFF.

CDR3 amino acids: CASSSGQGAGTEAFF. CDR3 sequence (DNA): TGCGCCAGCAGCTCGGGACAGGGGGCGGGCACTGAAGCTTTCTTT. J is TRBJ1-1 and V is TRBV5-1, with TRBD1 identical over 12 bases. Per germline, CDR1 SGHRS and CDR2 YFSETQ. V trimming: 3 bases; J trimming: 4 bases; junction bases outside the gene matches: 4. This CDR3 contains 15 residues.

The genes are TRBV19 and TRBJ1-1; 7 bases line up with TRBD1. This CDR3 has 16 amino acids. CDR1 and CDR2 from the germline V gene are LNHDA and SQIVND (reference sequence). V shed 1 base, J shed 0 bases, and the junction held 5 bases outside the gene matches. CDR3 coding DNA: TGTGCCAGTAGTATAGGACAGGGCCTCATGAACACTGAAGCTTTCTTT. Its protein is CASSIGQGLMNTEAFF. Full variable domain (missing parts from reference TRBV19 and TRBJ1-1): DGGITQSPKYLFRKEGQNVTLSCEQNLNHDAMYWYRQDPGQGLRLIYYSQIVNDFQKGDIAEGYSVSREKKESFPLTVTSAQKNPTAFYLCASSIGQGLMNTEAFFGQGTRLTVV.

This chain uses TRBV19 with TRBJ2-1, with 9 bases aligning to TRBD2. The junction had 8 bases not matched to a gene; V was cut back by 3 bases and J by 5 bases. The CDR3 is made up of 16 amino acids. Germline lookup yields CDR1 LNHDA and CDR2 SQIVND (reference sequence). CDR3 residues: CASSIFLAGKNNEQFF. The CDR3 bases are TGTGCCAGTAGTATTTTCCTAGCGGGGAAGAACAATGAGCAGTTCTTC.

The V gene is TRBV4-1, the J gene TRBJ1-3; 7 bases line up with TRBD1. This CDR3 is built from 15 residues. The V gene's germline CDR1 is MGHRA and CDR2 YSYEKL. V shed 1 base and J 5 bases; nucleotides not matched to a gene: 5. The CDR3 DNA sequence: TGCGCCAGCAGCCAAGGACAGGGACCCCGAAACACCATATATTTT. It specifies CASSQGQGPRNTIYF.

The chain uses TRBV5-1 and TRBJ1-1; perhaps TRBD1 as D (5 bases). CDR1 and CDR2 from the germline V gene are SGHRS and YFSETQ. Trimming removed 3 bases from V and 10 bases from J, with 22 bases in between. The CDR3 contains 15 residues. The CDR3 coding sequence is TGCGCCAGCAGCTCAACACTGGGGCCCCAGAACGGAGCTTTCTTT. Its protein product is CASSSTLGPQNGAFF.

V and J are TRBV7-8 and TRBJ2-3; D not resolved. The CDR3 has 11 amino acids. The germline V and J ends were trimmed by 5 bases and 5 bases, with 5 bases remaining between them. Per the germline V gene, CDR1 is SGHVS and CDR2 is FQNEAQ. The CDR3 loop is CASSPLDTQYF. DNA of the CDR3: TGTGCCAGCAGCCCGTTAGATACGCAGTATTTT.

In DNA form, the CDR3 reads TGTGCCAGCAGCTCCCGAGGACAGTTTTCACCCCTCCACTTT. Protein: CASSSRGQFSPLHF. The chain couples TRBV7-9 to TRBJ1-6; D is perhaps TRBD1 (6 bases). Trimming shortened V by 4 bases and J by 9 bases, and 13 bases separated the two germline ends. The CDR3 runs 14 residues. CDR1 is SEHNR, CDR2 FQNEAQ, per germline (reference sequence).

The chain carries TRBV27 and TRBJ1-1; D is undetermined. Germline loops: CDR1 MNHEY, CDR2 SMNVEV (reference sequence). V was shortened by 10 bases and J by 2 bases, with 8 bases between the two germline ends. The CDR3 has 11 amino acids. DNA for the CDR3: TGTGCCACCCGGGTAAACACTGAAGCTTTCTTT. Protein sequence: CATRVNTEAFF.

The J gene is TRBJ2-2, the V gene TRBV18; weak D call: TRBD2 (6 bases). From germline, CDR1 is KGHSH and CDR2 LQKENI. The CDR3 covers 16 residues. The ends were cut back, 2 bases at V and 0 bases at J, with 10 bases in the middle. This CDR3 is CASSPNGGTNTGELFF. The CDR3 nucleotides read TGTGCCAGCTCACCAAATGGGGGGACGAACACCGGGGAGCTGTTTTTT.

In its sample, this clone was seen a few times. The V gene is TRBV2, the J gene TRBJ2-5, with TRBD2 matching over 9 bases. V was clipped by 3 bases and J by 7 bases; unmatched bases: 15. The germline CDR1 and CDR2 sequences are SNHLY and FYNNEI. The CDR3 spans 17 residues. In DNA form, the CDR3 reads TGTGCCAGCAGTGAGGAAGAAAGCGGGGGGAATACAGGGACCCAGTACTTC. Protein sequence: CASSEEESGGNTGTQYF.

The gene calls are TRBV12-3 or TRBV12-4 and TRBJ2-5; D not resolved. Trimming removed 3 bases from V and 5 bases from J, with 10 bases in between. The CDR3 consists of 13 residues. CDR3 sequence reads: CASSFRGRETQYF. CDR3 in DNA: TGTGCCAGCAGTTTCAGAGGAAGGGAGACCCAGTACTTC.

J is TRBJ1-1 and V is TRBV18; 7 positions agree with TRBD1. This CDR3 has 14 amino acids. V trimming: 3 bases; J trimming: 2 bases; junction bases outside the gene matches: 3. Germline V gene lookup returns CDR1 KGHSH and CDR2 LQKENI. CDR3 in DNA: TGTGCCAGCTCACCGGACAGGACAAACACTGAAGCTTTCTTT. Protein product: CASSPDRTNTEAFF.

The gene calls are TRBV6-5 and TRBJ1-2; possibly TRBD1 for D (6 bases). V lost 3 bases and J 6 bases, leaving 11 bases between the germline ends. The length of the CDR3 is 13 residues. From germline, CDR1 is MNHEY and CDR2 SVGAGI. CDR3 in amino acids: CASSYKGGDGYTF. Here the CDR3 DNA reads TGTGCCAGCAGTTATAAAGGGGGGGATGGCTACACCTTC.

DNA of the CDR3: TGTGCCAGCGGTTTCGGGGCTAGCGGACTCTACGAGCAGTACTTC. Translation gives CASGFGASGLYEQYF. J is TRBJ2-7 and V is TRBV7-8; 7 positions match TRBD2. Germline-derived CDR1 and CDR2 are SGHVS and FQNEAQ. CDR3 size: 15 residues. V shed 8 bases, J shed 3 bases, and the junction held 13 bases outside the gene matches.